Listed below are T cell receptor beta chains from one sample, sequenced in a study of blood T cell repertoires in COVID-19. Sequencing used immunoSEQ multiplex PCR; TCRdb keeps in-frame clones, though not all of them. Among some 250,000 clones, 65% to 85% were seen once, and the ten largest hold 4.5% to 6.5%. Sequencing was done on a sample of peripheral blood. The receptors were gathered from a man older than 75 with acute or convalescent COVID-19. Both conserved end residues are part of each CDR3. A D gene is named only where the DNA matches it firmly. Clone size, where shown, is once, few, many, or a class for clones that have expanded.

clone size,V gene,CDR3 length,D gene,J gene,CDR3 protein,CDR3 DNA
.,TRBV3-1/TRBV3-2,15,TRBD2,TRBJ2-7,CASSPLTSGISEQYF,TGTGCCAGCAGCCCTCTGACTAGCGGGATTTCCGAGCAGTACTTC
.,TRBV6-5,15,TRBD1,TRBJ1-1,CASSSHRGGNTEAFF,TGTGCCAGCAGTTCCCACAGGGGAGGGAACACTGAAGCTTTCTTT
.,TRBV29-1,11,.,TRBJ1-2,CSAQLGGGYTF,TGCAGCGCACAACTCGGGGGTGGCTACACCTTC
.,TRBV18,13,TRBD1,TRBJ1-2,CASSHIQGGDYTF,TGTGCCAGCTCGCATATACAGGGGGGAGACTACACCTTC
.,TRBV28,14,TRBD1,TRBJ1-2,CASSYRGLGYGYTF,TGTGCCAGCAGTTACAGGGGGCTTGGGTATGGCTACACCTTC
.,TRBV5-4,15,TRBD1,TRBJ2-7,CASSRPGTGRYEQYF,TGTGCCAGCAGCCGTCCCGGGACAGGGAGGTACGAGCAGTACTTC
few,TRBV5-1,13,TRBD1,TRBJ2-7,CASSQGQTYEQYF,TGCGCCAGCAGCCAGGGACAGACCTACGAGCAGTACTTC
.,TRBV10-3,17,TRBD2,TRBJ2-3,CAISESALAGAPDTQYF,TGTGCCATCAGTGAGTCGGCGCTAGCGGGAGCCCCAGATACGCAGTATTTT
.,TRBV5-4,14,TRBD1,TRBJ2-7,CASSNPRGSYEQYF,TGTGCCAGCAGCAACCCCAGGGGGTCCTACGAGCAGTACTTC
.,TRBV6-5,14,.,TRBJ2-2,CASSLGQIVGELFF,TGTGCCAGCAGCCTGGGGCAGATAGTTGGGGAGCTGTTTTTT
.,TRBV30,13,.,TRBJ2-2,CAWSRGTTGELFF,TGTGCCTGGAGTAGGGGAACGACCGGGGAGCTGTTTTTT
.,TRBV19,13,.,TRBJ2-3,CASSSRRRGTQYF,TGTGCCAGTAGTTCGCGGAGACGGGGTACGCAGTATTTT
few,TRBV7-9,15,TRBD1,TRBJ1-4,CASSPSTGSNEKLFF,TGTGCCAGCAGCCCGTCGACAGGGTCGAATGAAAAACTGTTTTTT
.,TRBV28,12,.,TRBJ2-7,CASSTQRYEQYF,TGTGCCAGCAGTACCCAGAGGTACGAGCAGTACTTC
.,TRBV3-1/TRBV3-2,15,TRBD1,TRBJ1-6,CASSQGTGRHSPLHF,TGTGCCAGCAGCCAAGGGACAGGGAGGCATTCACCCCTCCACTTT
.,TRBV2,16,.,TRBJ2-6,CASNAGGPAGANVLTF,TGTGCCAGCAACGCCGGGGGGCCGGCCGGGGCCAACGTCCTGACTTTC
.,TRBV11-2,16,TRBD1,TRBJ1-2,CASSSIKGQGGYGYTF,TGTGCCAGCAGCTCGATCAAGGGACAGGGCGGCTATGGCTACACCTTC
.,TRBV9,13,.,TRBJ1-2,CASSVLTEGGYTF,TGTGCCAGCAGCGTCCTAACGGAGGGTGGCTACACCTTC
.,TRBV29-1,13,.,TRBJ1-1,CSVAPGLWSEAFF,TGCAGCGTTGCACCGGGTCTGTGGTCTGAAGCTTTCTTT
.,TRBV19,16,TRBD1,TRBJ2-5,CASSNRGTQIQETQYF,TGTGCCAGTAGTAACAGGGGGACCCAAATTCAAGAGACCCAGTACTTC
.,TRBV2,14,TRBD1,TRBJ2-2,CASAGTGVAGELFF,TGTGCCAGCGCGGGGACAGGGGTTGCCGGGGAGCTGTTTTTT
.,TRBV15,14,.,TRBJ1-5,CATSRDRGEQPQHF,TGTGCCACCAGCAGAGATCGGGGGGAGCAGCCCCAGCATTTT
.,TRBV10-3,12,.,TRBJ2-5,CAISDEEETQYF,TGTGCCATCAGTGATGAGGAAGAGACCCAGTACTTC
.,TRBV27,15,TRBD1,TRBJ1-1,CASSLSTGSGTEAFF,TGTGCCAGCAGTTTATCGACAGGGTCGGGCACTGAAGCTTTCTTT
.,TRBV3-1/TRBV3-2,15,.,TRBJ1-2,CASSQDLGVGYGYTF,TGTGCCAGCAGCCAAGATCTCGGGGTTGGCTATGGCTACACCTTC
once,TRBV5-1,13,.,TRBJ1-4,CASSIEPNEKLFF,TGCGCCAGCAGCATCGAGCCTAATGAAAAACTGTTTTTT
.,TRBV5-1,15,TRBD2,TRBJ2-1,CASSIAGGPYNEQFF,TGCGCCAGCAGCATAGCGGGAGGGCCCTACAATGAGCAGTTCTTC
.,TRBV5-5,12,.,TRBJ2-7,CASSVDTYEQYF,TGTGCCAGCAGCGTAGATACCTACGAGCAGTACTTC
.,TRBV4-2,16,.,TRBJ1-2,CASSQEARQTNYGYTF,TGTGCCAGCAGCCAAGAGGCCAGGCAAACTAACTATGGCTACACCTTC
.,TRBV6-5,11,.,TRBJ2-1,CASRSYNEQFF,TGTGCCAGCAGGTCATACAATGAGCAGTTCTTC
few,TRBV7-9,14,TRBD1,TRBJ1-5,CASSPRDSNQPQHF,TGTGCCAGCAGCCCTCGGGACAGTAATCAGCCCCAGCATTTT
.,TRBV5-1,13,.,TRBJ2-5,CASSLTAQETQYF,TGCGCCAGCAGCCTGACAGCCCAAGAGACCCAGTACTTC
.,TRBV28,16,.,TRBJ2-1,CASRVGGVGAYNEQFF,TGTGCCAGCAGGGTAGGTGGCGTGGGAGCTTACAATGAGCAGTTCTTC
.,TRBV7-2,14,.,TRBJ2-2,CASSPGLPGGELFF,TGTGCCAGCAGCCCTGGACTGCCGGGGGGGGAGCTGTTTTTT
.,TRBV3-1/TRBV3-2,16,TRBD1,TRBJ2-7,CASSPAGTGFLYEQYF,TGTGCCAGCAGCCCAGCGGGGACAGGGTTTTTGTACGAGCAGTACTTC
.,TRBV7-2,15,.,TRBJ2-1,CASSLAAGTYNEQFF,TGTGCCAGCAGCTTAGCTGCGGGAACCTACAATGAGCAGTTCTTC
.,TRBV2,14,.,TRBJ1-1,CASSASDSNTEAFF,TGTGCCAGCAGTGCCTCCGACTCGAACACTGAAGCTTTCTTT
once,TRBV19,14,TRBD1,TRBJ1-5,CASSGTVSNQPQHF,TGTGCCAGTAGTGGGACAGTTAGCAATCAGCCCCAGCATTTT
.,TRBV3-1/TRBV3-2,15,.,TRBJ1-4,CASSQGTGANEKLFF,TGTGCCAGCAGCCAAGGGACCGGGGCTAATGAAAAACTGTTTTTT
.,TRBV30,12,.,TRBJ2-1,CAWSGLSDEQFF,TGTGCCTGGAGTGGCTTAAGCGATGAGCAGTTCTTC
.,TRBV19,15,TRBD1,TRBJ1-4,CASRIPGTGNEKLFF,TGTGCCAGTAGAATCCCAGGGACAGGGAATGAAAAACTGTTTTTT
.,TRBV19,12,.,TRBJ1-6,CASSTPDSPLHF,TGTGCCAGTAGTACGCCGGATTCACCCCTCCACTTT
.,TRBV5-8,13,TRBD1,TRBJ1-2,CASRGTGRDGYTF,TGTGCCAGCAGGGGGACAGGGAGGGATGGCTACACCTTC
.,TRBV11-3,14,.,TRBJ1-2,CASRVPRFRKVYTF,TGTGCCAGCAGGGTCCCGAGGTTTCGTAAGGTCTACACCTTC
.,TRBV5-4,15,.,TRBJ2-5,CASSRGSGWQETQYF,TGTGCCAGCAGCCGTGGTTCCGGGTGGCAGGAGACCCAGTACTTC
.,TRBV18,12,.,TRBJ2-7,CASSQQGDEQYF,TGTGCCAGCTCACAACAGGGAGACGAGCAGTACTTC
.,TRBV6-2/TRBV6-3,17,.,TRBJ2-2,CASSYTTAGVFLGELFF,TGTGCCAGCAGTTACACAACAGCGGGCGTTTTTCTGGGGGAGCTGTTTTTT
.,TRBV9,15,.,TRBJ2-1,CASSVAGSANNEQFF,TGTGCCAGCAGCGTAGCTGGGAGTGCAAACAATGAGCAGTTCTTC
few,TRBV5-1,13,.,TRBJ1-1,CASSLMQGTEAFF,TGCGCCAGCAGCTTGATGCAGGGAACTGAAGCTTTCTTT
.,TRBV4-2,16,TRBD2,TRBJ2-1,CASSPSQIAGGNEQFF,TGTGCCAGCAGCCCCTCCCAAATAGCGGGGGGTAATGAGCAGTTCTTC
.,TRBV24-1,17,.,TRBJ2-2,CATSDLILVSYTGELFF,TGTGCCACCAGTGATTTGATTCTCGTCAGTTACACCGGGGAGCTGTTTTTT
.,TRBV28,14,TRBD1,TRBJ1-2,CASSLGTGPYGYTF,TGTGCCAGCAGTTTGGGGACAGGGCCCTATGGCTACACCTTC
.,TRBV2,14,TRBD2,TRBJ2-5,CAGTGGAGRETQYF,TGTGCCGGTACGGGGGGAGCCGGTCGGGAGACCCAGTACTTC
.,TRBV6-5,15,.,TRBJ2-7,CASSLYVGAGYEQYF,TGTGCCAGCAGCCTTTACGTGGGGGCGGGCTACGAGCAGTACTTC
.,TRBV5-1,15,TRBD2,TRBJ2-5,CASSATGLGGETQYF,TGCGCCAGCAGCGCCACCGGACTAGGCGGAGAGACCCAGTACTTC
.,TRBV6-5,13,.,TRBJ2-1,CASSLTRGYEQFF,TGTGCCAGCAGTCTCACAAGAGGTTATGAGCAGTTCTTC
.,TRBV19,16,.,TRBJ2-7,CASSIDPGMISYEQYF,TGTGCCAGTAGTATTGACCCAGGGATGATCTCCTACGAGCAGTACTTC
.,TRBV19,17,TRBD2,TRBJ2-2,CASTDLAGGRLTGELFF,TGTGCCAGTACCGATTTGGCGGGGGGTCGCCTCACCGGGGAGCTGTTTTTT
once,TRBV5-4,15,.,TRBJ2-2,CASSLETGFSGELFF,TGTGCCAGCAGCTTGGAAACAGGGTTTAGCGGGGAGCTGTTTTTT